This TCR beta chain was recovered during a study of control samples from healthy donors and cancer patients. Measured with immunoSEQ multiplex PCR; TCRdb has only the in-frame clones, and not every one. The sample yields more than 110,000 clones, roughly 92% seen once. The CDR3 is 14 amino acids. Trimming took off 7 bases at V and 4 bases at J, with 14 bases between the two ends. Germline V gene lookup returns CDR1 ENHRY and CDR2 SYGVKD. This sequence originates from a man aged 25-40 years in good health. This chain uses TRBV10-3 with TRBJ2-1; TRBD2 might be the D (6 bases). Specimen: blood. The CDR3 nucleotides read TGTGCCATCATGGGTGATGGGACTTACAATGAGCAGTTCTTC. Translated: CAIMGDGTYNEQFF.